This T cell receptor beta chain was sequenced in a study of blood T cell repertoires in COVID-19 (dated by TCRdb to about 2020). In terms of the full investigation: Samples from collaborators originated in the United States, Italy and Spain and spanned both the acute and convalescent phases of COVID-19. Where available, HLA class I and class II types were taken from metadata supplied by the sample provider and were not determined by assay-based typing. Samples were obtained from the ongoing ImmuneRACE study (first 160 participants) and from roughly 1,300 subjects provided by 6 global collaborators. The material from the prospective study consisted of cDNA or gDNA derived from T cells, B-cell-depleted T cells, or PBMCs. The sample metadata nearly always contained a de-identified subject ID, COVID-19 status, age in years and sex. The dataset comprised deeply sampled blood TCRbeta repertoires from subjects exposed to, actively infected with, or recovered from COVID-19. A freely available public database, intended as a resource for researchers studying the immune response to SARS-CoV-2, is where the repertoires were released.

V gives up 5 bases and J gives up 11 bases, and the segment between their germline ends measures 15 bases. CDR1 and CDR2 are read off the germline V gene (reference sequence) as DFQATT and SNEGSKA. Taken from cysteine to phenylalanine, the CDR3 has 11 residues. Left in the record is the CDR3 DNA by itself, 33 bases read in frame from the first base. The immunoSEQ Assay, a bias-controlled multiplex PCR, was used to amplify TCRbeta CDR3 regions from genomic DNA. As for how the authors treated the data: The number of nucleated cells in each sample was estimated from the amplification of reference gene primers within the assay. To quantify the absolute abundance of each unique TCRbeta CDR3 rearrangement, sequence reads were collapsed and filtered. For each sample, productive Simpson clonality was calculated by taking the square root of Simpson's diversity index across productive rearrangements. Entries here come from immuneACCESS through TCRdb and include only in-frame sequences with V and J called. Some clones fail to appear in such tables; in the studies checked, an unresolved V gene covers under half of the shortfall, and the cause of the remainder is unknown. From that table come the V and J calls and clone size; the DNA was used to work out D and trimming. The sample records around 450,000 clones, 80% to 95% of which are singletons. The ten largest clones take up about 0.6% of the sample.

As to this clone: Its antigen specificity is not known. No per-base quality is available; no much larger clone lies one base away.

Study-level results and caveats: Clinical and demographic metadata were provided uncurated, with the amount varying by source and participant.

Participants in the prospective study were aged roughly 18 to 100 years, lived in 20 to 25 United States geographic areas, and enrolled through a virtual design. In the prospective study, participants were assigned to cohorts based on the clinical history participants reported in a screening survey and a study questionnaire. For ImmuneRACE Cohort 3, a participant was defined as recovered based on two consecutive negative NP/OP PCR tests, clearance by a healthcare professional, or resolution of symptoms. In the prospective study, whole blood, serum and a nasopharyngeal or oropharyngeal swab were collected from each participant by mobile phlebotomists. Participants in the prospective study had the option to provide additional blood draws and questionnaires over a roughly 2-month period. Prospective study blood samples were shipped either frozen or at room temperature before DNA extraction.

This receptor chain uses TRBV20-1 and TRBJ1-1; tentative D gene TRBD1, with 5 bases matching. Source material: PBMCs or T cells enriched from blood (not recorded which). The sequence derives from a man between 18 and 29 years old who had recovered from COVID-19. Here the CDR3 is given as CSAPDRSTAFF. Read as DNA, the sequence is TGCAGTGCTCCCGACAGATCCACCGCTTTCTTT.